These 9 T cell receptor beta chains came from one sample sequenced in a study of T-cell memory formation after mild COVID-19. TCRdb recomputed calls from the 5' RACE reads with MiXCR, one row per CDR3 protein. The sample contains 200,000 to 250,000 distinct CDR3 sequences, less than 20% of which appear only once. Sequencing used PBMCs or a T cell subset sorted from them (not recorded which). The source of these receptors is an adult woman who had mild COVID-19 (a few samples of this study predate the infection). Cell type and time point are not known.

For the CDR3, the DNA is TGTGCCAGCAGCGGGGGACTAGCGGGAGCAGATACGCAGTATTTT. This translates into CASSGGLAGADTQYF. This chain connects TRBV7-3 to TRBJ2-3; 14 nucleotides match TRBD2. V shed 5 bases and J 4 bases; nucleotides not matched to a gene: 2. CDR3 length: 15 amino acids. Germline CDR1 and CDR2: SGHTA and FQGTGA.

This clonotype was seen a handful of times. The chain uses TRBV10-3 and TRBJ1-6; 8 bases align to TRBD1. This CDR3 has 14 amino acids. Germline-derived CDR1 and CDR2 are ENHRY and SYGVKD. The trim removed 2 bases at V and 8 bases at J, leaving 2 bases unmatched. The CDR3 bases are TGTGCCATCAGTGAGGCAGGGGGCTATTCACCCCTCCACTTT. Protein sequence: CAISEAGGYSPLHF.

Ten or more counts support this clonotype. The rearrangement joins TRBV24-1 to TRBJ2-3, with D perhaps matching TRBD2 (7 bases). The V and J ends lost 7 bases and 6 bases respectively, with 16 bases between them. The V gene's germline CDR1 is KGHDR and CDR2 SFDVKD. This CDR3 contains 14 residues. The CDR3: CATSLGGPTDTQYF. The CDR3 region has the DNA TGTGCCACCAGCCTCGGGGGGCCGACCGATACGCAGTATTTT.

The chain carries TRBV3-1 and TRBJ1-2; tentatively, D is TRBD1 (5 bases). V dropped 4 bases and J dropped 8 bases, with 8 bases sitting between them. The CDR3 is 11 amino acids. CDR1 LGHDT and CDR2 YNNKEL come from the germline V gene (reference sequence). DNA for the CDR3: TGTGCCAGCAGCCGAGGGGACGGCTACACCTTC. Protein: CASSRGDGYTF.

This clonotype was counted a few times. The chain combines TRBV7-2 with TRBJ2-1; TRBD1 aligns across 9 bases. Germline V lookup: CDR1 SGHTA, CDR2 FQGNSA. The ends lost 1 base at V and 6 bases at J; junction bases unmatched: 4. This CDR3 region has 15 residues. As DNA, the CDR3 is TGTGCCAGCAGCTTAGTACAGGGGGCGTCCAATGAGCAGTTCTTC. This sequence encodes CASSLVQGASNEQFF.

This clonotype was detected a few times. The V call is TRBV24-1, the J call TRBJ2-4, with D perhaps TRBD2 (6 bases). V was shortened by 4 bases and J by 3 bases, with 12 bases between the two germline ends. This CDR3 has 15 amino acids. Per germline, CDR1 KGHDR and CDR2 SFDVKD. The CDR3 DNA is TGTGCCACCAGTGACGCCGGGACTGGCAAAAACATTCAGTACTTC. It codes for CATSDAGTGKNIQYF.

This rearrangement joins TRBV2 to TRBJ1-5, with a weak D call TRBD1 (5 bases). Trimming pared 4 bases from V and 7 bases from J, leaving 14 bases between. Looked up from germline, CDR1 is SNHLY and CDR2 is FYNNEI. The CDR3 covers 14 residues. CDR3 region: CASSGPGTGQPQHF. DNA for the CDR3: TGTGCCAGCAGTGGCCCTGGGACCGGACAGCCCCAGCATTTT.

V is TRBV9 and J is TRBJ2-1, with D tentatively TRBD1 (5 bases). The germline gives CDR1 SGDLS, CDR2 YYNGEE. V shed 3 bases and J shed 2 bases, with 18 bases lying between them. The CDR3 runs 17 residues. CDR3 residues: CASSEGFRDFTYNEQFF. CDR3 sequence (DNA): TGTGCCAGCAGCGAGGGTTTCAGGGATTTCACCTACAATGAGCAGTTCTTC.

The J gene is TRBJ2-2, the V gene TRBV28; D remains unclear. The CDR3 is 14 amino acids. The V end lost 6 bases, the J end lost 4 bases, and 12 bases lay between the germline ends. Per germline, CDR1 MDHEN and CDR2 SYDVKM. The CDR3 protein is CASRSPVSTGELFF. The CDR3 DNA follows: TGTGCCAGCAGGTCTCCTGTTAGCACCGGGGAGCTGTTTTTT.